The clone carrying this TCR beta chain was found a few times. Its antigen is as yet unknown. This entry belongs to a study of T cells in Graves' hyperthyroidism and ophthalmopathy. General observations from the study: Onset of ophthalmopathy came a median roughly 6 months after the model predicted it. Researchers found most expanded thyroid clonotypes above 0.001 in blood as well.

Newly diagnosed patients aged 18 to 65 had hyperthyroidism of under 2 months' duration. This CDR3 region has 12 residues. The V and J ends lost 4 bases and 9 bases, in that order; junction bases with no gene match: 4. Germline V gene data show CDR1 as SQVTM and CDR2 as ANQGSEA. Amplification of TCR beta CDR3 regions was performed using RNA transcripts as template. HTBI primers were the set used in a first-round RT-PCR of the TCR CDR3. One entry per CDR3 protein results from TCRdb running MiXCR on the multiplex PCR reads. Of fewer than 600,000 distinct CDR3 sequences in the sample, 14% were seen once. This TCR was sampled from a woman aged 40 to 49 with Graves' hyperthyroidism. V usage is TRBV29-1 and J usage is TRBJ2-1, with 9 nucleotides matching TRBD2. The sample comprised blood. The CDR3 nucleotides are TGCAGCGTTGGGCAGACTAGCGGTGAGCAGTTCTTC. Its protein product is CSVGQTSGEQFF.